These 5 T cell receptor beta chains share one sample of origin, sequenced in a study of T cells in Graves' hyperthyroidism and ophthalmopathy. RNA transcripts served as the template for amplifying TCR beta CDR3 regions. The HTBI set primed first-round TCR CDR3 RT-PCR. Via MiXCR, TCRdb re-called the multiplex PCR reads, giving one row per CDR3 protein. This sample has about 500,000 distinct CDR3 sequences, with 40% to 50% found just once. The sequenced sample consisted of peripheral blood or thyroid tissue (not recorded which). These TCRs come from an adult woman with Graves' disease, either hyperthyroidism or ophthalmopathy (not recorded which).

This chain joins TRBV2 and TRBJ2-5, with 9 bases lining up with TRBD1. The germline gives CDR1 SNHLY, CDR2 FYNNEI. The ends lost 4 bases at V and 5 bases at J; junction bases unmatched: 5. There are 14 residues in the CDR3. The CDR3 nucleotides are TGTGCCAGCAGTGCTGACAGGGGGTGGGAGACCCAGTACTTC. Residues: CASSADRGWETQYF.

Turning to this clonotype: A much larger clone lies a single base off, so this may be a read error. The V gene is TRBV6-5, the J gene TRBJ1-2; weak D call: TRBD1 (5 bases). CDR3 length: 13 amino acids. Per the germline V gene, CDR1 is MNHEY and CDR2 is SVGAGI. The CDR3 reads CAISEAGTYGYTF. In nucleotides, the CDR3 is TGTGCCATCAGTGAGGCAGGGACCTATGGCTACACCTTC.

V is TRBV11-2 and J is TRBJ1-5; 7 bases align to TRBD1. The germline gives CDR1 SGHAT, CDR2 FQNNGV. With V trimmed by 8 bases and J by 8 bases, 6 bases remained unmatched. CDR3 length equals 12 residues. In DNA form, the CDR3 reads TGTGCCAGCCGAGAGGGGGCGAAGCCCCAGCATTTT. It specifies CASREGAKPQHF. Using reference TRBV11-2 and TRBJ1-5 for the parts outside the CDR3, the full variable domain is EAGVAQSPRYKIIEKRQSVAFWCNPISGHATLYWYQQILGQGPKLLIQFQNNGVVDDSQLPKDRFSAERLKGVDSTLKIQPAKLEDSAVYLCASREGAKPQHFGDGTRLSIL.

This clonotype was detected once. The chain recombines TRBV11-2 with TRBJ1-1; D is unresolved. Germline V gives CDR1 SGHAT, CDR2 FQNNGV. The V end lost 4 bases, the J end lost 7 bases, and 16 bases lay between the germline ends. CDR3 length: 14 residues. CDR3 in amino acids: CASSSGTGSGEAFF. The CDR3 coding sequence is TGTGCCAGCAGCTCGGGCACCGGGTCGGGTGAAGCTTTCTTT.

The V call is TRBV11-2, the J call TRBJ2-6; 8 bases align to TRBD1. CDR1 SGHAT and CDR2 FQNNGV come from the germline V gene. CDR3 size: 18 residues. The trim removed 4 bases at V and 0 bases at J, leaving 8 bases unmatched. CDR3 residues: CASSYTGQAYSGANVLTF. For the CDR3, the DNA is TGTGCCAGCAGCTACACGGGACAGGCCTACTCTGGGGCCAACGTCCTGACTTTC.